One sample yielded the 14 T cell receptor beta chains listed below, sequenced in a study of T cells in localized non-small cell lung cancer. The data were produced by immunoSEQ multiplex PCR, yet TCRdb's version contains in-frame clones alone and is incomplete. The data contain some 17,000 clones, 65% to 85% of them seen just once; the ten biggest clones take up just under 35%. This sample comprised peripheral blood, obtained before any cancer treatment. These receptors came from a male donor aged 60 or over with stage III lung adenocarcinoma.

The chain uses TRBV19 and TRBJ1-5, with D hard to call. Germline V gene data show CDR1 as LNHDA and CDR2 as SQIVND (reference sequence). The CDR3 consists of 13 residues. V dropped 6 bases and J dropped 0 bases, with 6 bases sitting between them. This CDR3 is CASRAYSNQPQHF. Here the CDR3 DNA reads TGTGCCAGTAGAGCGTATAGCAATCAGCCCCAGCATTTT.

The chain combines TRBV28 with TRBJ1-4, with no clear D. The CDR3 loop spans 12 amino acids. The ends were cut back, 6 bases at V and 17 bases at J, with 19 bases in the middle. Germline V gives CDR1 MDHEN, CDR2 SYDVKM. DNA for the CDR3: TGTGCCAGCAGCCCTAGGTCTGCCCTACTCTTTTTT. This sequence encodes CASSPRSALLFF.

The chain has TRBV5-1 and TRBJ1-5, with 11 nucleotides matching TRBD1. This CDR3 is built from 16 residues. Germline values: CDR1 SGHRS, CDR2 YFSETQ. Trimming at V came to 4 bases and at J to 7 bases, leaving 10 bases not matched to a gene. The CDR3 coding sequence is TGCGCCAGCAGCCCGGGCGGGACAGGGGGAGGGCAGCCCCAGCATTTT. This encodes CASSPGGTGGGQPQHF.

The rearrangement links TRBV27 to TRBJ2-7; 9 bases fit TRBD2. The CDR3 sequence is 17 residues long. With 4 bases clipped from V and 2 bases from J, the junction kept 12 bases outside the gene matches. CDR1 is MNHEY and CDR2 is SMNVEV in the germline V gene (reference sequence). CDR3: CASSSNFGTSTPYEQYF. The CDR3 nucleotides read TGTGCCAGCAGTTCGAATTTTGGGACTAGCACGCCCTACGAGCAGTACTTC.

This chain joins TRBV30 and TRBJ1-1; D is unresolved. V lost 5 bases, J lost 0 bases, and 10 bases lay in between. The CDR3 loop spans 13 amino acids. Germline V gene lookup returns CDR1 GTSNPN and CDR2 SVGIG (reference sequence). CDR3 in amino acids: CAWATDVNTEAFF. The CDR3 DNA follows: TGTGCCTGGGCCACCGACGTGAACACTGAAGCTTTCTTT.

The chain employs TRBV10-3 and TRBJ1-1, with D unclear. Germline loops: CDR1 ENHRY, CDR2 SYGVKD. CDR3 length equals 14 residues. V shed 4 bases and J shed 4 bases, with 13 bases lying between them. CDR3 coding DNA: TGTGCCATCAGTGTAAGGGAGGACCGCACTGAAGCTTTCTTT. It codes for CAISVREDRTEAFF.

This rearrangement joins TRBV11-1 to TRBJ2-2; D is undetermined. This CDR3 spans 14 amino acids. Germline-derived CDR1 and CDR2 are SGHAT and FQDESV (reference sequence). The V and J ends lost 4 bases and 6 bases respectively, with 12 bases between them. This chain's CDR3 is CASSYFRGAGELFF. The CDR3, as DNA: TGTGCCAGCAGCTACTTTCGCGGCGCCGGGGAGCTGTTTTTT.

The V and J genes are TRBV19 and TRBJ1-1, with 8 bases aligning to TRBD1. The trim removed 10 bases at V and 0 bases at J, leaving 7 bases unmatched. CDR1 is LNHDA and CDR2 is SQIVND in the germline V gene (reference sequence). This CDR3 has 14 residues. CDR3 in DNA: TGTGCCACCGTAGACAGGGGCATGAACACTGAAGCTTTCTTT. Its protein product is CATVDRGMNTEAFF.

By share of the sample, this clone is medium-sized. The chain employs TRBV6-1 and TRBJ1-5; no reliable D call. Germline values: CDR1 MNHNS, CDR2 SASEGT. Trimming took off 2 bases at V and 6 bases at J, with 14 bases between the two ends. This CDR3 contains 15 residues. Here the CDR3 DNA reads TGTGCCAGCAGTGAAAGGGCCGACGGGTCTCAGCCCCAGCATTTT. Protein sequence: CASSERADGSQPQHF.

The genes are TRBV6-6 and TRBJ2-7; no clear D. The V and J ends lost 5 bases and 7 bases respectively, with 15 bases between them. This CDR3 comprises 13 residues. CDR1 is MNHNY and CDR2 is SVGAGI in the germline V gene (reference sequence). CDR3 loop: CASSNPTRREQYF. The CDR3 DNA reads as TGTGCCAGCAGTAACCCGACCCGGCGAGAGCAGTACTTC.

The V gene is TRBV9, the J gene TRBJ2-5; D remains unclear. This CDR3 is built from 14 residues. V lost 0 bases and J 5 bases, leaving 11 bases between the germline ends. Germline CDR1 reads SGDLS; CDR2 reads YYNGEE. Here the CDR3 DNA reads TGTGCCAGCAGCGTAGGGAGTAGCAGCGAGACCCAGTACTTC. It codes for CASSVGSSSETQYF.

The gene calls are TRBV29-1 and TRBJ2-5; the match to TRBD2 covers 11 bases. CDR3 size: 17 residues. The trim removed 1 base at V and 2 bases at J, leaving 9 bases unmatched. Per germline, CDR1 SQVTM and CDR2 ANQGSEA. CDR3 nucleotide sequence: TGCAGCGTTGAAGGTGTGTCTAGCGGGGGGATTCAAGAGACCCAGTACTTC. This gives the protein CSVEGVSSGGIQETQYF.

The CDR3 spells CASRRNPSGLAGGTDTQYF. The CDR3 DNA is TGTGCCAGCAGACGAAATCCATCGGGACTAGCGGGGGGCACAGATACGCAGTATTTT. The chain couples TRBV19 to TRBJ2-3; TRBD2 matches 14 bases. The CDR3 is 19 amino acids. Trimming took 9 bases from V and 1 from J; bases not matched to a gene: 15. The germline V gene encodes CDR1 LNHDA and CDR2 SQIVND (reference sequence).

This chain connects TRBV6-5 to TRBJ2-7, with a weak D call TRBD1 (6 bases). Looked up from germline, CDR1 is MNHEY and CDR2 is SVGAGI. V lost 0 bases to trimming and J lost 5 bases, with 14 bases between them. The CDR3 runs 15 residues. The CDR3 region is CASSYSEQGSDEQYF. DNA for the CDR3: TGTGCCAGCAGTTACTCGGAACAGGGTAGTGACGAGCAGTACTTC.